This TCR beta chain was observed in a study of OX40 agonist ivuxolimab in advanced cancers. With baseline, cycle 4 day 1, and cycle 7 day 1 as timepoints, blood was sampled. As for this clone: The antigen is not known.

Study observations and caveats: CD4+ T cells averaged fewer expanded clones than CD8+ T cells. Partial responders receiving 0.1-3.0 mg/kg showed among the lowest clonal expansion.

The CDR3 runs 17 residues. The germline V and J ends were trimmed by 0 bases and 0 bases, with 12 bases remaining between them. The germline V gene has CDR1 SNHLY and CDR2 FYNNEI. Clones were read by immunoSEQ multiplex PCR, and TCRdb kept only the in-frame ones, dropping some. The data contain 65,000 to 90,000 clones, around 85% of them singletons. This sequence originates from an adult with an advanced solid tumor such as melanoma, head and neck, liver or kidney cancer. Material: CD4+ or CD8+ T cells sorted from blood, obtained in a trial of the OX40 agonist ivuxolimab. The chain employs TRBV2 and TRBJ1-3; perhaps TRBD1 as D (5 bases). This CDR3 reads CASSEALVQGSGNTIYF. CDR3 coding DNA: TGTGCCAGCAGTGAAGCGCTGGTTCAGGGCTCTGGAAACACCATATATTTT.